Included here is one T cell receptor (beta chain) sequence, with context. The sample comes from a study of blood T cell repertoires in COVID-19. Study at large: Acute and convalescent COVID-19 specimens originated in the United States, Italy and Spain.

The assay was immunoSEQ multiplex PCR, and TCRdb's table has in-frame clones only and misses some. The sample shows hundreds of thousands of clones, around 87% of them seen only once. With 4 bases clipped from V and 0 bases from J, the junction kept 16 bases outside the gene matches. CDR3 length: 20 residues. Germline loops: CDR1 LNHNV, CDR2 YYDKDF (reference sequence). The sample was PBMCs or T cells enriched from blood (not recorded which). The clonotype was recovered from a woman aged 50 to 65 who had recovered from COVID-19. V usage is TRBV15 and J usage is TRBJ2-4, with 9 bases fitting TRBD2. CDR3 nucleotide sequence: TGTGCCACCAGCACCAGCGATGGTAGCGGGAGACCTAAAGCCAAAAACATTCAGTACTTC. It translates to CATSTSDGSGRPKAKNIQYF.